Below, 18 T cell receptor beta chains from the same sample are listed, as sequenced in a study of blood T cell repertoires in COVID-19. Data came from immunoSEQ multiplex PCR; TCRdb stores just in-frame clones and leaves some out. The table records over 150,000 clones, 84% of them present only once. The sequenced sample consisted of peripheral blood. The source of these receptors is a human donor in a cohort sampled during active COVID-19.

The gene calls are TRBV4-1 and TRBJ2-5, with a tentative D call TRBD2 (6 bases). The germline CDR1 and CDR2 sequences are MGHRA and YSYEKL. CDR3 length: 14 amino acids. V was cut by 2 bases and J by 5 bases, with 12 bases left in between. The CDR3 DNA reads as TGCGCCAGCAGCCAAATAGGAGGGACCGAGACCCAGTACTTC. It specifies CASSQIGGTETQYF.

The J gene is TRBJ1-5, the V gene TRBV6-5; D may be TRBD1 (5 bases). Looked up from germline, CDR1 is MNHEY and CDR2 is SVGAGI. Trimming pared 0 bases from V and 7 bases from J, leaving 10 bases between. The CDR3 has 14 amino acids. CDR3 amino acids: CASSYSEGMQPQHF. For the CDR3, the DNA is TGTGCCAGCAGTTACTCGGAGGGGATGCAGCCCCAGCATTTT.

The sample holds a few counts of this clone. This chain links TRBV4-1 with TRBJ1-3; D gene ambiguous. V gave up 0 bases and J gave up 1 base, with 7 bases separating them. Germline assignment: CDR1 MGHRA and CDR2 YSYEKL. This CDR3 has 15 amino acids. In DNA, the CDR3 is TGCGCCAGCAGCCAAGATTTCGGTTCTGGAAACACCATATATTTT. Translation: CASSQDFGSGNTIYF.

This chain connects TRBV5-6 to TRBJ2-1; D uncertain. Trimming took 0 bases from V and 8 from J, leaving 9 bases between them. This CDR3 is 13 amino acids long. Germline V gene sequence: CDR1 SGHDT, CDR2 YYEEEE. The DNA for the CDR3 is TGTGCCAGCAGCTTGGGCAGCGTCTATGAGCAGTTCTTC. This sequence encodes CASSLGSVYEQFF.

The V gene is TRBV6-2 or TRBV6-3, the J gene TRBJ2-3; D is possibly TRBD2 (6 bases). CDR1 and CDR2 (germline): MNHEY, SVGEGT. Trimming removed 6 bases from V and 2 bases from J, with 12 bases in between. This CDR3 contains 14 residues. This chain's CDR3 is CASSTGENTDTQYF. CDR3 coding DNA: TGTGCCAGCAGCACGGGGGAGAACACAGATACGCAGTATTTT.

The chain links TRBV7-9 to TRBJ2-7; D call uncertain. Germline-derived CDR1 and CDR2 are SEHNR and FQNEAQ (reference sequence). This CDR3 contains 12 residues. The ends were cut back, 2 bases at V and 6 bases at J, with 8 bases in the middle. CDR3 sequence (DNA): TGTGCCAGCAGCTTAACTCCCATCGAGCAGTACTTC. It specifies CASSLTPIEQYF.

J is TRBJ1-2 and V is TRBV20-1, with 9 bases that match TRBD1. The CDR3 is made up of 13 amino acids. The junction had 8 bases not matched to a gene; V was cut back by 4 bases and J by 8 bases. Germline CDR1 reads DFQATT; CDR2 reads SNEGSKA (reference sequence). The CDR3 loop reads CSATDSDRGGYTF. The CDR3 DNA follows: TGCAGTGCTACTGACTCGGACAGGGGAGGCTACACCTTC.

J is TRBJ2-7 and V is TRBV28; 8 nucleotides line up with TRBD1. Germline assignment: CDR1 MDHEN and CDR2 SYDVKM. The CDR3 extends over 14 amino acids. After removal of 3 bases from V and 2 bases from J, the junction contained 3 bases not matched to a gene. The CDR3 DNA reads TGTGCCAGCAGTTTGGGGACAGGCACCTACGAGCAGTACTTC. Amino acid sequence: CASSLGTGTYEQYF.

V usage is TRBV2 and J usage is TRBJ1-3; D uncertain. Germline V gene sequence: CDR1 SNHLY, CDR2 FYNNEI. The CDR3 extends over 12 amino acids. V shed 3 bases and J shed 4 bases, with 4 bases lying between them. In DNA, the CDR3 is TGTGCCAGCAGTGACCTGGGAAACACCATATATTTT. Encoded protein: CASSDLGNTIYF.

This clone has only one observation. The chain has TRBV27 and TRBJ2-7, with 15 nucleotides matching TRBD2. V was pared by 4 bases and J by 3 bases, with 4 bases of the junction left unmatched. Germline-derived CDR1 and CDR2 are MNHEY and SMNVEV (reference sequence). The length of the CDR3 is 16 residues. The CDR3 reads CASSSGTSGGHYEQYF. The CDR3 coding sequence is TGTGCCAGCAGTTCCGGGACTAGCGGGGGGCACTACGAGCAGTACTTC.

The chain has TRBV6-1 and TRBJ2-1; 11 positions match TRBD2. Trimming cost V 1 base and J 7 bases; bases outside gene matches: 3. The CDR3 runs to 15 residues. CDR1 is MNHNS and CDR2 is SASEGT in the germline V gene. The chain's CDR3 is CASSEGASGGNEQFF. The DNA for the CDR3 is TGTGCCAGCAGTGAAGGGGCTAGCGGGGGGAATGAGCAGTTCTTC.

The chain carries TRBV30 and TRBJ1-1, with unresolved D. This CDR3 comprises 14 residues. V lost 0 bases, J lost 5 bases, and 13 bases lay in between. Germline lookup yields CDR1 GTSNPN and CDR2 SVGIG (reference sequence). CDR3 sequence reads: CAWSVVKGGTEAFF. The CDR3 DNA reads TGTGCCTGGAGTGTTGTAAAGGGAGGGACTGAAGCTTTCTTT.

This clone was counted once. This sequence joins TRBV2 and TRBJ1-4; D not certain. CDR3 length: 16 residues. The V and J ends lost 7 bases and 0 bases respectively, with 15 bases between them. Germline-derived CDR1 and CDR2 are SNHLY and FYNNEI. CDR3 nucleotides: TGTGCCAGCACCCTGACCAGGTCAGCAACTAATGAAAAACTGTTTTTT. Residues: CASTLTRSATNEKLFF.

In DNA form, the CDR3 reads TGTGCTAGTGGTCGGGGGGTGAGCACAGATACGCAGTATTTT. Protein product: CASGRGVSTDTQYF. The chain recombines TRBV12-5 with TRBJ2-3; TRBD2 aligns across 7 bases. CDR1 is LGHNT and CDR2 is FRNRAP in the germline V gene. Unmatched junction bases numbered 2, after V lost 5 bases and J lost 0 bases. CDR3 length: 14 residues.

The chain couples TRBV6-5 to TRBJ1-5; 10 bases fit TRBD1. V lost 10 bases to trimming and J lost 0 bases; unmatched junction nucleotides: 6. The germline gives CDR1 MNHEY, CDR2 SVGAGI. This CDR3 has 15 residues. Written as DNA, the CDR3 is TGTGCCACCCGGGACAGGGGTTCTAGCAATCAGCCCCAGCATTTT. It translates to CATRDRGSSNQPQHF.

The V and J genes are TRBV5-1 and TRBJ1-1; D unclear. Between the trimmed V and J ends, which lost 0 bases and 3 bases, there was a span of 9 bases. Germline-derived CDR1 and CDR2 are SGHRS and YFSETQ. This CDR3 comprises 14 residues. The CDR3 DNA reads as TGCGCCAGCAGCTTGGGTGAGGTACACACTGAAGCTTTCTTT. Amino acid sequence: CASSLGEVHTEAFF.

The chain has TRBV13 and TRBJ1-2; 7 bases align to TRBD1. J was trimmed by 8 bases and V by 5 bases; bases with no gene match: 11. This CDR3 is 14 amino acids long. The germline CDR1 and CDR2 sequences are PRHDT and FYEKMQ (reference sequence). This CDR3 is CASSPRTGREGYTF. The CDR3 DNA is TGTGCCAGCAGCCCGCGGACAGGACGTGAAGGCTACACCTTC.

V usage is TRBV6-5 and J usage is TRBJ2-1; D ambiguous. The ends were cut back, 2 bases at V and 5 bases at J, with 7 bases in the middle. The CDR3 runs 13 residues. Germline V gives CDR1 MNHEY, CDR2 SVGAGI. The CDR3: CASSYLGNNEQFF. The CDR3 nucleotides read TGTGCCAGCAGTTACCTAGGAAACAATGAGCAGTTCTTC.